Sequencing of this TCR beta chain was carried out in a study of T-cell reconstitution after alpha-beta-depleted transplantation in children. This clonotype was found many times. TCRbeta library construction was performed incorporating unique molecular identifiers. A single record per CDR3 protein comes from TCRdb applying MiXCR to the PCR reads. The profile shows 150,000 to 250,000 distinct CDR3 sequences, 6.3% of them singletons. This CDR3 is 17 amino acids long. V was clipped by 0 bases and J by 3 bases; unmatched bases: 7. CDR1 SGHDT and CDR2 YYEEEE come from the germline V gene. V is TRBV5-6 and J is TRBJ2-3; 10 positions agree with TRBD2. The TCR sequence derives from a girl less than two years old with combined immunodeficiency, due to receive a stem cell transplant. The sample was PBMCs, taken before TCRalphabeta/CD19-depleted stem cell transplant. In DNA, the CDR3 is TGTGCCAGCAGCTTGGGCCAACTAGCGGGGTTTACAGATACGCAGTATTTT. It is translated as CASSLGQLAGFTDTQYF.